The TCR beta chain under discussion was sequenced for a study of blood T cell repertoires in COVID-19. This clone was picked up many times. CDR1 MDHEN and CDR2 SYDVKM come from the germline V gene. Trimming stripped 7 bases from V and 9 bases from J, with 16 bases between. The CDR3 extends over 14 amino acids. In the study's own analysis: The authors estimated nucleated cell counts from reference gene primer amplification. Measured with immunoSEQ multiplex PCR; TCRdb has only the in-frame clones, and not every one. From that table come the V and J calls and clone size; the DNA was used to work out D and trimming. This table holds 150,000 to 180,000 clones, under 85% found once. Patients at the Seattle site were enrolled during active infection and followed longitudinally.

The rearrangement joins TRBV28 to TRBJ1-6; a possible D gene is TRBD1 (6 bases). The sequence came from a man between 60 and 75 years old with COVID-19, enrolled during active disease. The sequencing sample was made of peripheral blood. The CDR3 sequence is CASNSQQGRSPLHF. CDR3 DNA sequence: TGTGCCAGCAACTCCCAACAGGGACGTTCACCCCTCCACTTT.